This TCR beta chain stems from a study of control samples from healthy donors and cancer patients. The protocol was immunoSEQ multiplex PCR, while the TCRdb copy is restricted to in-frame clones and leaves out a portion. Of 25,000 to 35,000 clones in the sample, about 83% are singletons; the top ten hold roughly 1.5%. V dropped 4 bases and J dropped 5; count of bases not matched to a gene: 13. Per germline, CDR1 LGHDT and CDR2 YNNKEL (reference sequence). CDR3 length equals 16 residues. The chain has TRBV3-1 (or the pseudogene TRBV3-2) and TRBJ2-7, with TRBD2 identical over 8 bases. Material: PBMCs. This clonotype was obtained from a woman between 35 and 50 years old with lung cancer. The CDR3 sequence is CASSPPGGGRRDEQYF. The CDR3 coding sequence is TGTGCCAGCAGCCCTCCGGGGGGGGGTCGGAGGGACGAGCAGTACTTC.